This TCR beta chain was documented in a study of blood T cell repertoires in COVID-19. Turning to the study itself: The United States, Italy and Spain provided the acute and convalescent COVID-19 samples.

With V trimmed by 0 bases and J by 5 bases, 10 bases remained unmatched. The CDR3 length is 17 residues. Germline V gene data show CDR1 as GTSNPN and CDR2 as SVGIG (reference sequence). Original data processing: Estimation of nucleated cell counts was performed using reference gene primer amplification. Profiled with immunoSEQ multiplex PCR; TCRdb holds only in-frame clones, not every one. V and J calls and clone size follow that table, whereas D and trimming were derived from the DNA. The sample carries about 90,000 clones, more than 80% recorded once. The source of this sequence is a woman in her seventies with acute or convalescent COVID-19. The sequencing sample was made of peripheral blood. J is TRBJ2-3 and V is TRBV30; 11 positions agree with TRBD2. The CDR3 nucleotides read TGTGCCTGGAGTGTTCCGGGGGCTAGCGGGAGGAAAGATACGCAGTATTTT. Its translation is CAWSVPGASGRKDTQYF.